This T cell receptor beta chain was sequenced for a study of blood T cell repertoires in COVID-19. In the original processing: Amplifying reference gene primers gave estimates of nucleated cell counts. Clones were read by immunoSEQ multiplex PCR, and TCRdb kept only the in-frame ones, dropping some. Clone size and V and J calls were adopted from that table, with D and trimming inferred from the DNA. The data hold around 440,000 clones, with 88% observed a single time. Seattle patient enrollment occurred during active infection, with longitudinal follow-up thereafter. V was cut by 6 bases and J by 6 bases, with 11 bases left in between. From germline, CDR1 is DFQATT and CDR2 SNEGSKA (reference sequence). This CDR3 region has 11 residues.

The sequence came from a woman aged 50 to 65 with COVID-19, enrolled during active disease. This rearrangement joins TRBV20-1 to TRBJ1-1; no reliable D call. What was sequenced was peripheral blood. CDR3 residues: CSAVLRAEAFF. The CDR3 DNA reads as TGCAGTGCGGTACTACGGGCTGAAGCTTTCTTT.